This entry lists 22 T cell receptor beta chains sequenced from one sample in a study of patients and donors after allogeneic stem cell transplantation (dated by TCRdb to 2020 to 2021). The protocol used for the library was RT-PCR. The sequencer was a NextSeq 550. TCRdb trimmed public reads at Q25 via fastp, called clones via MiXCR and kept in-frame beta chains. Here each entry gathers all rows of one CDR3 protein and keeps the most common genes and DNA. The sample includes a few hundred thousand distinct CDR3 sequences, with about 14% observed a single time. The ten largest clonotypes hold approximately 10% of the sample. The sequencing input was blood, either unsorted or a sorted T cell fraction (not recorded which). The receptors here all came from a human donor who was either an allogeneic HSCT recipient or a stem cell or donor lymphocyte infusion donor (not recorded which). It is not recorded whose cells these are; they may come from a transplant donor.

The table lists this clonotype with many counts. V and J are TRBV12-3 or TRBV12-4 and TRBJ2-7; a possible D gene is TRBD2 (6 bases). The V gene lost 6 bases and the J gene lost 1 base, with 13 bases spanning the gap. CDR3 length equals 14 residues. The CDR3 coding sequence is TGTGCCAGCAGCTTATCGGCGGGATCCTACGAGCAGTACTTC. Translating gives CASSLSAGSYEQYF.

This clonotype has a count of ten or more. The gene calls are TRBV12-3 or TRBV12-4 and TRBJ1-4; 10 bases align to TRBD1. Trimming removed 6 bases from V and 7 bases from J; junction bases left unmatched: 2. The CDR3 has 13 residues. In nucleotides, the CDR3 is TGTGCCAGCAGGACAGGGGGCTCTGAAAAACTGTTTTTT. It encodes CASRTGGSEKLFF.

This clonotype was found a few times. The chain joins TRBV20-1 to TRBJ1-5, with D maybe TRBD1 (6 bases). The CDR3 has 14 residues. V gave up 6 bases and J gave up 6 bases, with 18 bases separating them. The germline V gene has CDR1 DFQATT and CDR2 SNEGSKA (reference sequence). CDR3 region: CSAERSRGRQPQHF. The CDR3 coding sequence is TGCAGTGCAGAAAGGAGCAGGGGTCGTCAGCCCCAGCATTTT.

Only a few counts were recorded for this clonotype. CDR3 nucleotide sequence: TGCGCCAGCGGAGAGGGGACCGCTGGTGGGGGAGCTTTCTTT. It codes for CASGEGTAGGGAFF. The chain recombines TRBV5-1 with TRBJ1-1; D possibly corresponds to TRBD1 (5 bases). The CDR3 spans 14 residues. The V gene lost 7 bases and the J gene lost 10 bases, with 23 bases spanning the gap. CDR1 is SGHRS and CDR2 is YFSETQ in the germline V gene.

The CDR3 sequence is CASLAGGTQETQYF. In nucleotides, the CDR3 is TGTGCCAGCTTAGCGGGGGGGACCCAAGAGACCCAGTACTTC. The chain joins TRBV7-6 to TRBJ2-5; 11 positions agree with TRBD2. CDR1 and CDR2 (germline): SGHVS, FNYEAQ. This CDR3 is built from 14 residues. After removal of 8 bases from V and 1 base from J, the junction contained 3 bases not matched to a gene. Using reference TRBV7-6 and TRBJ2-5 for the parts outside the CDR3, the full variable domain is GAGVSQSPRYKVTKRGQDVALRCDPISGHVSLYWYRQALGQGPEFLTYFNYEAQQDKSGLPNDRFSAERPEGSISTLTIQRTEQRDSAMYRCASLAGGTQETQYFGPGTRLLVL.

This clonotype was seen repeatedly, ten times or more. The gene calls are TRBV5-6 and TRBJ1-4; the D gene is possibly TRBD1 (6 bases). V lost 4 bases and J lost 7, with 20 bases in between. The CDR3 totals 16 residues. The germline gives CDR1 SGHDT, CDR2 YYEEEE. The CDR3 sequence is CASSITTTGRGEKLFF. CDR3 bases: TGTGCCAGCAGCATAACCACCACAGGGCGGGGTGAAAAACTGTTTTTT.

The gene calls are TRBV12-3 or TRBV12-4 and TRBJ1-5; 7 nucleotides align to TRBD1. After removal of 7 bases from V and 0 bases from J, the junction contained 6 bases not matched to a gene. The CDR3 spans 15 residues. CDR3 loop: CASKLQGVSNQPQHF. CDR3 bases: TGTGCCAGCAAGTTGCAGGGGGTTAGCAATCAGCCCCAGCATTTT.

Only one count was recorded for this clonotype. A much larger clone differs from this one at a single base, so this may be a read error. The chain employs TRBV20-1 and TRBJ2-2; D is possibly TRBD2 (6 bases). CDR3 length equals 12 residues. Germline values: CDR1 DFQATT, CDR2 SNEGSKA (reference sequence). V gave up 6 bases and J gave up 7 bases, with 12 bases separating them. The CDR3 here is CSATTSYGELFF. The CDR3 DNA reads as TGCAGTGCCACCACTAGCTACGGGGAGCTGTTTTTT.

The chain links TRBV11-2 to TRBJ2-3; 9 positions match TRBD2. Germline values: CDR1 SGHAT, CDR2 FQNNGV. The CDR3 is made up of 17 amino acids. V lost 5 bases and J lost 4; bases outside the gene matches: 13. The CDR3 sequence: CASSPDAGTSRPDTQYF. CDR3 bases: TGTGCCAGCAGCCCCGACGCCGGGACTAGCCGCCCAGATACGCAGTATTTT.

A note on this clonotype: A read error may produce the germline difference seen at one junction end. V gene TRBV4-2 combines with J gene TRBJ1-5; D is possibly TRBD1 (5 bases). CDR3 size: 15 residues. Germline CDR1 and CDR2: LGHNA and YNFKEQ. The CDR3 reads CVSSQEGRSNQPQHF. In DNA form, the CDR3 reads TGTGTCAGCAGCCAAGAGGGGAGAAGCAATCAGCCCCAGCATTTT.

This clonotype was detected only a few times. The rearrangement links TRBV7-6 to TRBJ2-5, with no clear D. This CDR3 is 13 amino acids long. Deletions cut 2 bases from V and 4 bases from J, with 8 bases between. Per the germline V gene, CDR1 is SGHVS and CDR2 is FNYEAQ. CDR3 sequence (DNA): TGTGCCAGCAGCTTAAAATATGCAGAGACCCAGTACTTC. This codes for CASSLKYAETQYF.

CDR3 in DNA: TGTGCCAGCAGCCAAGGAACCAGTCTGGGGGCCAACGTCCTGACTTTC. The encoded protein is CASSQGTSLGANVLTF. J is TRBJ2-6 and V is TRBV3-1; D not certain. The CDR3 is 16 residues long. CDR1 and CDR2 (germline): LGHDT, YNNKEL (reference sequence). Trimming shortened V by 1 base and J by 4 bases, and 11 bases separated the two germline ends.

This chain connects TRBV5-1 to TRBJ1-2; D gene ambiguous. Germline V gives CDR1 SGHRS, CDR2 YFSETQ. This CDR3 is 14 amino acids long. V dropped 0 bases and J dropped 7 bases, with 13 bases sitting between them. Here the CDR3 DNA reads TGCGCCAGCAGCTTGGGGACCCCGACGGGTGGCTACACCTTC. This translates into CASSLGTPTGGYTF.

The chain is built from TRBV6-2 or TRBV6-3 and TRBJ2-1; 9 bases line up with TRBD2. Germline CDR1 reads MNHEY; CDR2 reads SVGEGT. The CDR3 contains 16 residues. Trimming took 6 bases from V and 5 from J; bases not matched to a gene: 11. CDR3 loop: CASSPIGLANHNEQFF. The DNA of the CDR3 is TGTGCCAGCAGCCCTATAGGACTAGCGAACCACAATGAGCAGTTCTTC.

This clonotype came up a few times. The rearrangement links TRBV10-3 to TRBJ1-2; a weak D match, TRBD1 (6 bases). Germline V lookup: CDR1 ENHRY, CDR2 SYGVKD. V was trimmed by 2 bases and J by 2 bases, leaving 12 bases between them. CDR3 length equals 15 residues. CDR3 in amino acids: CAISEPQGRNYGYTF. CDR3 nucleotides: TGTGCCATCAGTGAGCCGCAGGGGCGAAACTATGGCTACACCTTC.

This clonotype was observed a few times. The chain is built from TRBV5-5 and TRBJ1-6, with D hard to call. Per the germline V gene, CDR1 is SGHKS and CDR2 is YYEKEE (reference sequence). V lost 4 bases to trimming and J lost 14 bases, with 10 bases between them. The CDR3 has 11 residues. DNA for the CDR3: TGTGCCAGCAGCGACTCCGCGGCCCTCCACTTT. The encoded protein is CASSDSAALHF.

In its sample, this clonotype was seen many times. The V gene is TRBV11-2, the J gene TRBJ2-1; 9 bases line up with TRBD1. Trimming at V came to 6 bases and at J to 2 bases, leaving 5 bases not matched to a gene. Germline V gene sequence: CDR1 SGHAT, CDR2 FQNNGV. CDR3 length equals 15 residues. The CDR3 is CASSPTGGPYNEQFF. CDR3 coding DNA: TGTGCCAGCAGTCCAACAGGGGGCCCCTACAATGAGCAGTTCTTC.

This clonotype has at least ten counts. The chain carries TRBV20-1 and TRBJ2-5, with 8 bases identical to TRBD2. The CDR3 totals 14 residues. The germline V gene has CDR1 DFQATT and CDR2 SNEGSKA (reference sequence). V was pared by 5 bases and J by 5 bases, with 10 bases of the junction left unmatched. CDR3 in amino acids: CSAGAGAAPETQYF. The DNA for the CDR3 is TGCAGTGCTGGAGCGGGGGCCGCGCCGGAGACCCAGTACTTC.

A single count supports this clonotype. The J gene is TRBJ2-7, the V gene TRBV24-1; 10 positions match TRBD1. The CDR3 runs 15 residues. V was pared by 3 bases and J by 3 bases, with 4 bases of the junction left unmatched. Germline CDR1 KGHDR, CDR2 SFDVKD. This CDR3 reads CATSDQGTGDYEQYF. CDR3 in DNA: TGTGCCACCAGTGATCAGGGGACAGGGGACTACGAGCAGTACTTC.

This chain uses TRBV3-1 with TRBJ1-3; D may be TRBD1 (6 bases). Germline V CDR1 and CDR2: LGHDT, YNNKEL (reference sequence). The CDR3 extends over 16 amino acids. Trimming removed 3 bases from V and 0 bases from J, with 12 bases in between. In nucleotides, the CDR3 is TGTGCCAGCAGCCAGCAAACAGGGAGCTCTGGAAACACCATATATTTT. Protein: CASSQQTGSSGNTIYF.

This clonotype was seen many times. The chain has TRBV2 and TRBJ1-1; maybe TRBD1 (6 bases). Trimming shortened V by 8 bases and J by 4 bases, and 14 bases separated the two germline ends. This CDR3 has 13 residues. Germline-derived CDR1 and CDR2 are SNHLY and FYNNEI. In DNA, the CDR3 is TGTGCCAGCCACAGGGACGGAGGCACTGAAGCTTTCTTT. This gives the protein CASHRDGGTEAFF.

The table lists this clonotype with many counts. V is TRBV20-1 and J is TRBJ1-5; 7 bases are a match to TRBD1. CDR3 length equals 14 residues. Germline assignment: CDR1 DFQATT and CDR2 SNEGSKA (reference sequence). V shed 6 bases and J 5 bases; nucleotides not matched to a gene: 10. CDR3 amino acids: CSAKSETGYQPQHF. CDR3 sequence (DNA): TGCAGTGCAAAGTCCGAGACAGGGTATCAGCCCCAGCATTTT.